This T cell receptor beta chain was observed in a study of cytomegalovirus exposure and HLA in healthy donors (dated by TCRdb to about 2017). With respect to the entire study: An earlier analysis of several hundred of the donors reported 250 to 350 Gb of sequence data and 117 million unique TCR beta sequences obtained from about 180 million T cells. An early release that covered approximately 600 HLA-typed donors contained 250 to 350 gigabases of sequencing data and around 80 million unique TCR sequences. Of the approximately 400 genotyped donors, about 80% fell in the genetic ancestry cluster associated with self-reported Caucasian donors. The study aimed to test whether signatures of past pathogen exposure could be identified by cataloging public T cell receptors. The study profiled the T cell repertoires of around 700 subjects by immunosequencing and related them to cytomegalovirus serostatus. Besides the first cohort of approximately 710 subjects, a separate validation cohort made up of over 95 different subjects was used. The study combined high-throughput TCR immunosequencing, statistical association of individual TCRs with disease status, and machine learning to predict cytomegalovirus infection status. A later analysis re-examined previously published TCR beta repertoires from more than 600 donors and added high-resolution HLA genotyping to investigate patterns of TCR occurrence. In the later analysis, no new phenotypic data were used to find candidate immune exposures; instead, reliance was placed on TCR beta sequences and their occurrence across donors. An earlier analysis of nearly 600 of the donors applied high-throughput TCR beta sequencing to assess whether each TCR beta V gene segment acted as functional or pseudogenic. Donor age, sex, ethnicity and CMV serostatus were compiled together with the repertoire data. Genome-wide SNP genotypes for about three fifths of the 666 donors were used in a later genetic analysis, which treated that subset as a discovery cohort. All discovery cohort repertoires had been generated on a single sequencing platform. HLA typing covered class I and class II loci at four-digit resolution. Typing coverage differed by locus: A, B, C, DRB1 and DQB1 were typed in about 620-630 donors, DQA1 in about 510, DPA1 in around 600, and DPB1 in approximately 450. Roughly 5 DR-DQ haplotypes were handled as single units for association and clustering, since linkage in the cohort was strong. Among about 360 genotyped donors of the cohort, an average of 235,054 unique TCR beta nucleotide sequences were sequenced per donor, roughly 20% of them non-productive.

The junction shows trimming of 4 bases on V and 0 bases on J, plus 10 bases between the germline ends. CDR1 and CDR2 (SEHNR, FQNEAQ) derive from the germline V gene (reference sequence). The CDR3 starts with the cysteine, ends with the phenylalanine, and has 15 residues. Of the read, only the CDR3 DNA is kept; its 45 bases are in frame from base 1. Library prep was done by the immunoSEQ multiplex PCR assay. The multiplex PCR relied on a mix of 60 forward primers for TCR Vbeta segments and 13 reverse primers for TCR Jbeta segments. A multiplex PCR assay on genomic DNA amplified the CDR3 region of rearranged TCR beta genes. The Illumina HiSeq System was used to sequence the amplified TCR beta libraries as 87-base-pair reads. The paper's data handling went like this. A later analysis tallied approximately 87 million unique TCR beta chains across the 666 repertoires, and about 10 million of those chains were shared by two or more donors. Raw reads were error-corrected and collapsed into unique sequences with a nearest-neighbor algorithm that merged closely related sequences to remove PCR and sequencing errors. Alignment of CDR3 sequences to IMGT reference sequences was used to assign V, D and J gene segments. For a sequence to be retained, a match of at least six nucleotides was required to both a V gene segment and a J gene segment. Rearrangements were called productive when the CDR3 lacked stop codons and stayed in frame with V and J; all others were non-productive. Following IMGT convention, CDR3 was defined as the stretch from the second conserved V-encoded cysteine up to the conserved J-encoded phenylalanine. The earlier analysis of about 530 of the donors excluded any sequence lacking an unambiguous match to a single V gene segment. An earlier analysis of approximately 590 of the donors called V segments functional above 56.7% productive rearrangements and segregating when the between-donor standard deviation exceeded 5%. To diagnose cytomegalovirus status from the catalog of TCR beta chain sequences, a statistical classification framework was built. A later analysis assigned V and J genes by comparing TCR nucleotide sequences with IMGT/GENE-DB human TR gene sequences. The TCRdist pipeline was used in a later analysis to assign CDR3 sequences and most-parsimonious VDJ recombination scenarios. In a later analysis, every TCR beta chain was defined by the combination of its CDR3 amino acid sequence and its V-gene family, and reads without a unique V-gene family were dropped. As a way to deal with suspected cross-contamination and a sequencing artifact, a later analysis dropped hundreds of nucleotide sequences that were highly shared and had low generation probability. In a later analysis, a clonal expansion index was calculated for each public chain from normalized within-repertoire ranks of inferred template counts. In a later analysis, generation probabilities were computed with a VDJ recombination model fitted to out-of-frame rearrangements, and the resulting probabilities were checked against IGoR. In a later analysis, hypergeometric tests were used to score TCR-TCR, TCR-HLA and TCR-CMV co-occurrence, with a repertoire-size bias correction applied to TCR pairs. To estimate false discovery rates, a later analysis permuted the HLA or CMV assignments 20 times. In a later analysis, co-occurring TCRs were grouped using DBSCAN, with TCRdist sequence similarity added in when clustering inside HLA-allele-positive subsets. Repertoires with fewer than 30,000 or more than 120,000 public chains were left out of co-occurrence clustering, as were roughly five repertoires with anomalous nucleotide sharing. TCRdb carries this immuneACCESS record with in-frame sequences only. Its versions omit some clonotypes, under half of them owing to an unresolved V gene in the studies checked, with the rest unexplained. The V and J calls and clone size are taken from that table; D and trimming were inferred from the DNA. The sample includes about 130,000 clones, with roughly 80% observed a single time. The ten largest clones add up to around 3.1% of the sample.

Details on this clone: Which antigen it targets is not known. Per-base qualities were not stored, and no clone one base away is much larger.

The study at large found these results: In a later analysis, HLA-associated TCR beta chains were found to be more clonally expanded and to have lower generation probabilities than equally common non-associated chains. A later genetic analysis associated a missense DCLRE1C variant with V-gene and J-gene trimming of TCR beta chains, and an independent cohort replicated the association. Most TCR sequences were seen in very few donors, while some public TCRs were found in many individuals. A few of the identified cytomegalovirus-associated TCR beta chains were confirmed in vitro to be specific for cytomegalovirus antigens. A later analysis found that most CMV-associated TCR beta chains appeared HLA-restricted, with HLA associations seemingly driven largely by CMV exposure. Roughly uniform sequencing depth across donors was assumed in presence/absence analyses, although this assumption may not hold. The authors suggested that the approach could potentially be extended to other disease states and immunological phenotypes. Strong co-occurrence of HLA alleles, especially DR and DQ, made assigning TCR associations to individual alleles difficult. A later analysis found that TCR association rates varied across HLA loci, with DRB1 alleles showing the most associated TCRs and HLA-C alleles the fewest. The study listed 164 TCR beta chains as associated with cytomegalovirus. In an earlier analysis of fewer than 750 of the donors, most TCR beta V segments were observed in productive rearrangements about 87% or about 30% of the time, broadly matching IMGT annotations. The 87-base-pair reads could not distinguish some IMGT-functional V segments, including TRBV6-2 and TRBV6-3, so those segments were excluded. According to a later analysis, parvovirus B19, influenza, CMV and Epstein-Barr virus appeared linked to several top co-occurrence clusters. Because HLA typing was missing for some donors at each locus, association tests included only the typed subset. Linkage disequilibrium might explain the correlated functional status among segregating V segments, but an unknown experimental factor could not be excluded. This cohort had only TCR beta chains sequenced, and the lack of alpha or paired-chain data limited which features could be detected. A further reported finding was that TCR beta sequences accurately predicted the HLA-A and HLA-B alleles for most subjects in the first cohort. Because counts were too low, approximately 15 rarely observed V segments, including chromosome 9 orphons, were excluded from the earlier analysis of around 590 of the donors. At a false discovery rate of 0.05, a later analysis linked 16,000 or so TCR beta sequences to specific HLA alleles. CMV serostatus was the only immune exposure information available for the cohort. A cluster of highly shared sequence variants was judged likely to be a technical artifact of the sequencing pipeline. The classifier was reported to diagnose cytomegalovirus status with high specificity and sensitivity in both the original cohort and the validation cohort. According to a later genetic analysis, donors in an Asian-associated ancestry cluster had fewer N-insertions in productive TCRs than the approximately 670-donor mean.

The cohort was made up of hundreds of healthy bone marrow donors. Cohort members were all nominally healthy when sampled, although unrecorded immune exposures were likely present. The donor was CMV seronegative and was included in the group of around 320 seronegative cohort members. A peripheral blood sample was provided by each donor, and peripheral blood mononuclear cells were used for TCR beta sequencing. The Qiagen DNeasy Blood Extraction Kit was used to extract genomic DNA from the blood cell samples. This receptor chain uses TRBV7-9 and TRBJ2-1; possibly the D gene is TRBD1, per 6 matching bases. The sample comprised PBMCs. The clonotype originates from a man aged 35 to 55 in good health and CMV-seronegative. The sequenced DNA is TGTGCCAGCAGCTCCAGGGGAAGCTCCTACAATGAGCAGTTCTTC. Its protein reads: CASSSRGSSYNEQFF.